This entry concerns a single T cell receptor beta chain. The source of the sample is a study of T cells in Graves' hyperthyroidism and ophthalmopathy. Stable hyperthyroidism: no ophthalmopathy progression over 18 months of follow-up. It was RNA transcripts that yielded the amplified TCR beta CDR3 regions. The HTBI primer set served for first-round RT-PCR of the TCR CDR3. TCRdb processed the multiplex PCR reads anew with MiXCR; each CDR3 protein has one entry. The sample holds approximately 700,000 distinct CDR3 sequences, over 15% seen once. The receptor comes from a man between 18 and 29 years old with Graves' hyperthyroidism. The sample taken for sequencing was blood.

CDR3 sequence (DNA): TGCGCCAGCAGCCAAGGCCCGAGGCTAGGGACCGGGGAGCTGTTTTTT. Its protein product is CASSQGPRLGTGELFF. V gene TRBV4-1 combines with J gene TRBJ2-2; D is unclear. Germline CDR1 and CDR2: MGHRA and YSYEKL. The CDR3 is 16 residues long. Trimming pared 1 base from V and 5 bases from J, leaving 14 bases between.